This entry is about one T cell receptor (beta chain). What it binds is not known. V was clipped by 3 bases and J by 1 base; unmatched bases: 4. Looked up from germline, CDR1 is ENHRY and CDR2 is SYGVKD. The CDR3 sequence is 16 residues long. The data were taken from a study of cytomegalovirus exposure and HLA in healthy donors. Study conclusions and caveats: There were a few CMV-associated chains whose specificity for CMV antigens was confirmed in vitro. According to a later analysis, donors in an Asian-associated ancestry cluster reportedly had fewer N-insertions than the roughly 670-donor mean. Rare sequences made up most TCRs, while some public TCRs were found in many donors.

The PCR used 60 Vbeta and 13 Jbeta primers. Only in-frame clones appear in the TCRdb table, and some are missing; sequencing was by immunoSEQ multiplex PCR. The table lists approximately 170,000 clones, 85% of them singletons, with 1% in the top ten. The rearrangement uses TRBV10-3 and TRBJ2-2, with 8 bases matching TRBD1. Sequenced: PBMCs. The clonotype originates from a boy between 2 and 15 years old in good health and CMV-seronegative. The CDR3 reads CAISDIGQGNTGELFF. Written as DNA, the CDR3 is TGTGCCATCAGTGATATCGGACAGGGGAACACCGGGGAGCTGTTTTTT.